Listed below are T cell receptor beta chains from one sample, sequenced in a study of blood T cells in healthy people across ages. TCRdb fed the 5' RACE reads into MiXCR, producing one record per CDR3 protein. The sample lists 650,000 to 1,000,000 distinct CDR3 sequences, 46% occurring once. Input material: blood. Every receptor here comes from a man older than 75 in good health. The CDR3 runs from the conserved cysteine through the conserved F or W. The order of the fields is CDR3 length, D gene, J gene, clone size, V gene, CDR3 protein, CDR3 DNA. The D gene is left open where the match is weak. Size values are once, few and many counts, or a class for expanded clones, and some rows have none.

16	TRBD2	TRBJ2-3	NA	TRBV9	CASSTIAGGFADTQYF	TGTGCCAGCAGCACCATAGCGGGAGGTTTTGCAGATACGCAGTATTTT
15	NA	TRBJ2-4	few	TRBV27	CASSLRGGGSDIQYF	TGTGCCAGCAGTCTAAGGGGGGGCGGGTCGGACATTCAGTACTTC
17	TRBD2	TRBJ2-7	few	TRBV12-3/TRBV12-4	CASTLGGLAGITYEQYF	TGTGCCAGCACCCTAGGGGGACTAGCGGGAATTACCTACGAGCAGTACTTC
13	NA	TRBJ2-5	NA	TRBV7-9	CASSLEDHNEQYF	TGTGCCAGCAGCTTAGAGGACCACAATGAGCAGTACTTC
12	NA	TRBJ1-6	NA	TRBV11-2	CASSWRNSPLHF	TGTGCCAGCAGCTGGAGGAATTCACCCCTCCACTTT
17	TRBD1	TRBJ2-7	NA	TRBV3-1	CASSQENRGNWASEQYF	TGTGCCAGCAGCCAAGAGAACAGGGGTAACTGGGCTTCCGAGCAGTACTTC
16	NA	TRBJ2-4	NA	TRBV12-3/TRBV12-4	CASSGVGGLAKNIQYF	TGTGCCAGCAGTGGGGTCGGCGGTCTAGCCAAAAACATTCAGTACTTC
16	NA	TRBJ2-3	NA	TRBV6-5	CASSYGSVGGTDTQYF	TGTGCCAGCAGTTATGGGAGTGTTGGTGGCACAGATACGCAGTATTTT
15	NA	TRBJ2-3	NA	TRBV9	CASSVLGNEVDTQYF	TGTGCCAGCAGCGTACTAGGGAATGAGGTAGATACGCAGTATTTT
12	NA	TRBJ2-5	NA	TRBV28	CASYSGPETQYF	TGTGCCAGCTATTCAGGGCCGGAGACCCAGTACTTC
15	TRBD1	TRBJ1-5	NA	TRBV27	CASSWSGQGDQPQHF	TGTGCCAGCAGTTGGTCGGGACAGGGGGATCAGCCCCAGCATTTT
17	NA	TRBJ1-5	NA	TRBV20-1	CSARDSGARAFNQPQHF	TGCAGTGCTAGAGATAGCGGGGCCAGGGCTTTCAATCAGCCCCAGCATTTT
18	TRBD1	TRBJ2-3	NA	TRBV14	CASSPDRGSHLREDTQYF	TGTGCCAGCAGCCCGGACAGGGGAAGTCACCTTCGAGAGGATACACAGTATTTT
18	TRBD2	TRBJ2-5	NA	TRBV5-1	CASSFSGLAGGSLKTQYF	TGCGCCAGCAGCTTCTCGGGACTAGCGGGAGGTTCATTAAAGACCCAGTACTTC
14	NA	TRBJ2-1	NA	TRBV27	CASTHSGWGNERFF	TGTGCCAGCACCCATTCGGGGTGGGGGAATGAGCGGTTCTTC
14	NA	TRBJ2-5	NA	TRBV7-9	CASSLRVQEETQYF	TGTGCCAGCAGCTTAAGGGTCCAAGAAGAGACCCAGTACTTC
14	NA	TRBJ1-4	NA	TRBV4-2	CASSQGLDYEKLFF	TGTGCCAGCAGCCAAGGACTCGACTATGAAAAACTGTTTTTT
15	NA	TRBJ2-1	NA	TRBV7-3	CASSSFGGVSGEQFF	TGTGCCAGCAGCTCCTTTGGGGGAGTATCGGGAGAGCAGTTCTTC
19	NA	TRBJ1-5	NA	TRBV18	CASSPLAIGGSNSNQPQHF	TGTGCCAGCTCACCATTAGCCATTGGGGGTTCCAATAGCAATCAGCCCCAGCATTTT
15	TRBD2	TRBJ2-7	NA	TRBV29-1	CSVEDLAGGRYEQYF	TGCAGCGTTGAAGATCTAGCGGGGGGGCGGTACGAGCAGTACTTC
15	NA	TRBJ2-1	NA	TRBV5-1	CASSWGGGLNNEQFF	TGCGCCAGCAGCTGGGGAGGGGGCCTGAACAATGAGCAGTTCTTC
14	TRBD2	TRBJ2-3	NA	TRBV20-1	CSARDRTSTDTRYF	TGCAGTGCTAGAGACAGGACTAGCACAGATACGCGGTATTTT
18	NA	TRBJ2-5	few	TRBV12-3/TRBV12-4	CASSLWRIPTIFSETQYF	TGTGCCAGCAGTTTATGGAGGATACCGACCATTTTTTCAGAGACCCAGTACTTC
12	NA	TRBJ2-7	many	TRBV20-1	CSVHDGTYEQYF	TGCAGTGTTCACGACGGAACCTACGAGCAGTACTTC
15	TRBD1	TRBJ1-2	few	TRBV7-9	CASSPTGAGDYGYTF	TGTGCCAGCAGCCCTACAGGGGCCGGTGACTATGGCTACACCTTC
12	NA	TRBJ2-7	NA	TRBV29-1	CNVKDGSYEQYF	TGCAACGTGAAGGACGGCTCCTACGAGCAGTACTTC
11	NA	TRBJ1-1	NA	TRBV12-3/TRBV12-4	CASSFNRGAFF	TGTGCCAGCAGTTTTAATAGGGGGGCTTTCTTT
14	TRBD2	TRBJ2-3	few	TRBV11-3	CASSLDSGKDTQYF	TGTGCCAGCAGCTTAGATAGCGGGAAAGATACGCAGTATTTT
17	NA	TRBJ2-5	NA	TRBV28	CASSFFGAGQLQETQYF	TGTGCCAGCAGTTTTTTTGGGGCCGGACAGCTCCAAGAGACCCAGTACTTC
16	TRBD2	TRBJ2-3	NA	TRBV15	CATIRARAGEADTQYF	TGTGCCACCATCCGAGCGAGGGCGGGAGAGGCAGATACGCAGTATTTT
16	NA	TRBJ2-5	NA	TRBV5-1	CASSLAGRFSYNEQYF	TGCGCCAGCAGCTTGGCGGGACGATTCTCCTACAATGAGCAGTACTTC
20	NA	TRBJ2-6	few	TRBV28	CASSFRPPGGFNSGANVLTF	TGTGCCAGCAGTTTCCGGCCCCCCGGGGGCTTTAACTCTGGGGCCAACGTCCTGACTTTC
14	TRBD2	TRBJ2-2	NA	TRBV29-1	CSAGTSGRTGELFF	TGCAGCGCGGGGACTAGCGGGAGAACCGGGGAGCTGTTTTTT
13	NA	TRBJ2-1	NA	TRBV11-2	CASSLALQSEQFF	TGTGCCAGCAGCTTAGCCCTCCAATCGGAGCAGTTCTTC
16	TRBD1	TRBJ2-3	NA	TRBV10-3	CAINLQDRGSTDTQYF	TGTGCCATCAATCTACAGGACAGGGGAAGCACAGATACGCAGTATTTT
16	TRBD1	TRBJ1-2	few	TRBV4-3	CASSQEGSTGTSGYTF	TGCGCCAGCAGCCAAGAGGGGTCGACAGGGACAAGTGGCTACACCTTC
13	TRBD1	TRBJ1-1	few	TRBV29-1	CSFIEGAGTEAFF	TGCAGCTTCATAGAGGGGGCAGGCACTGAAGCTTTCTTT
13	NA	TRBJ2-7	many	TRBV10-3	CAIRGRLGYEQYF	TGTGCCATCAGAGGGAGATTGGGCTACGAGCAGTACTTC
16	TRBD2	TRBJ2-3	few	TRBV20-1	CSARDPLAGRTDTQYF	TGCAGTGCTAGAGACCCACTAGCGGGGCGCACAGATACGCAGTATTTT
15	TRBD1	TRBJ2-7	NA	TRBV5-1	CASSRGQATTYEQYF	TGCGCCAGCAGCCGAGGACAGGCAACAACCTACGAGCAGTACTTC
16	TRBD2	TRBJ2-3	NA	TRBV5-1	CASSLESGGSTDTQYF	TGCGCCAGCAGCTTGGAGAGCGGGGGGAGCACAGATACGCAGTATTTT